This paragraph reports one T cell receptor beta chain. The data originate from a study of T cell repertoires in cytomegalovirus infection. Study background: An indication of both CMV infection and matching HLA type came from public TCR beta signatures.

TCRdb reprocessed the reads via MiXCR and lists one record per CDR3 protein. The sample lists a few hundred thousand distinct CDR3 sequences, 26% occurring once. Trimming cost V 6 bases and J 6 bases, with 21 bases left between them. CDR3 length equals 16 residues. The germline gives CDR1 MNHEY, CDR2 SMNVEV (reference sequence). The receptor comes from a human donor in good health (CMV status not recorded). Some clones in this sample may be carry-over from other donors' samples. V usage is TRBV27 and J usage is TRBJ2-1, with D hard to call. Source material: PBMCs. CDR3 region: CASSPTTGVERNEQFF. The CDR3 bases are TGTGCCAGCAGCCCAACGACCGGAGTGGAGCGCAATGAGCAGTTCTTC.